This T cell receptor beta chain was identified in a study of CD8 T cells in Susac syndrome. A remark on this clonotype: What it binds is unknown.

Sequencing of TCR beta was performed on blood CD8+ and CD4+ T cells. Purification of the CD8+ and CD4+ T cells relied on negative isolation, and TEMRA cells underwent FACS enrichment. Study observations and caveats: The number of individuals included in the study's TCR sequencing and HLA analysis was acknowledged as relatively small.

RNA totalling about 0.5 to 1 ug underwent reverse transcription with random hexamers. TCR beta CDR3 was amplified by immunoSEQ multiplex PCR. This amplification extended across 54 Vbeta and 13 Jbeta segments. TCRdb reanalysed the immunoSEQ multiplex PCR reads using MiXCR and keeps one entry per CDR3 protein. Here the sample spans around 200,000 distinct CDR3 sequences, 85% to 95% being singletons. The trim removed 8 bases at V and 7 bases at J, leaving 8 bases unmatched. The germline V gene has CDR1 SGHAT and CDR2 FQNNGV. The CDR3 is made up of 15 amino acids. V is TRBV11-2 and J is TRBJ1-4; TRBD1 matches at 12 bases. This receptor was obtained from a human donor in good health. Sequenced input: CD4+ T cells from PBMCs. The CDR3 here is CASGRGTGGFEKLFF. For the CDR3, the DNA is TGTGCCAGCGGCCGGGGGACAGGGGGCTTTGAAAAACTGTTTTTT.